This T cell receptor (beta chain) is from a study of blood T cell repertoires in COVID-19. Looking at the study overall: COVID-19 samples from acute and convalescent phases originated in the United States, Italy and Spain.

The CDR3 sequence is 14 residues long. With 4 bases removed from V and 4 bases from J, the gap between germline ends came to 13 bases. Per the germline V gene, CDR1 is ENHRY and CDR2 is SYGVKD. Method: immunoSEQ multiplex PCR; TCRdb's copy keeps in-frame clones and lacks some. The table records 250,000 to 300,000 clones, about 88% of them present only once. The sequence came from a middle-aged woman who had recovered from COVID-19. The chain employs TRBV10-3 and TRBJ1-2, with D possibly matching TRBD1 (5 bases). The sequencing input was peripheral blood. DNA of the CDR3: TGTGCCATCAGTGCCGGGGGGGAACCCTATGGCTACACCTTC. This sequence encodes CAISAGGEPYGYTF.